This T cell receptor beta chain appears in the sequencing data of a study of CXCR3-negative and CXCR3-positive naive CD8 T cells. The study's findings and limits: Naive cells that were CXCR3-negative or CXCR3-positive used TRBV-TRBJ genes alike, while memory cells diverged.

To note about this clonotype: Its antigen is unknown.

UMI-labeled TRB cDNA libraries were prepared by 5' RACE. TCRdb derives one entry per CDR3 protein from the 5' RACE reads, leaving out DNA. This repertoire includes around 50,000 distinct CDR3 sequences. The CDR3 is 12 residues long. Germline lookup yields CDR1 SQVTM and CDR2 ANQGSEA. The source is a human donor in good health. Some clones in this sample may be carry-over from other donors' samples. Sequences were obtained from memory CD8+ T cells from blood. This chain joins TRBV29-1 and TRBJ2-7. The chain's CDR3 is CSVEATSYEQYF.